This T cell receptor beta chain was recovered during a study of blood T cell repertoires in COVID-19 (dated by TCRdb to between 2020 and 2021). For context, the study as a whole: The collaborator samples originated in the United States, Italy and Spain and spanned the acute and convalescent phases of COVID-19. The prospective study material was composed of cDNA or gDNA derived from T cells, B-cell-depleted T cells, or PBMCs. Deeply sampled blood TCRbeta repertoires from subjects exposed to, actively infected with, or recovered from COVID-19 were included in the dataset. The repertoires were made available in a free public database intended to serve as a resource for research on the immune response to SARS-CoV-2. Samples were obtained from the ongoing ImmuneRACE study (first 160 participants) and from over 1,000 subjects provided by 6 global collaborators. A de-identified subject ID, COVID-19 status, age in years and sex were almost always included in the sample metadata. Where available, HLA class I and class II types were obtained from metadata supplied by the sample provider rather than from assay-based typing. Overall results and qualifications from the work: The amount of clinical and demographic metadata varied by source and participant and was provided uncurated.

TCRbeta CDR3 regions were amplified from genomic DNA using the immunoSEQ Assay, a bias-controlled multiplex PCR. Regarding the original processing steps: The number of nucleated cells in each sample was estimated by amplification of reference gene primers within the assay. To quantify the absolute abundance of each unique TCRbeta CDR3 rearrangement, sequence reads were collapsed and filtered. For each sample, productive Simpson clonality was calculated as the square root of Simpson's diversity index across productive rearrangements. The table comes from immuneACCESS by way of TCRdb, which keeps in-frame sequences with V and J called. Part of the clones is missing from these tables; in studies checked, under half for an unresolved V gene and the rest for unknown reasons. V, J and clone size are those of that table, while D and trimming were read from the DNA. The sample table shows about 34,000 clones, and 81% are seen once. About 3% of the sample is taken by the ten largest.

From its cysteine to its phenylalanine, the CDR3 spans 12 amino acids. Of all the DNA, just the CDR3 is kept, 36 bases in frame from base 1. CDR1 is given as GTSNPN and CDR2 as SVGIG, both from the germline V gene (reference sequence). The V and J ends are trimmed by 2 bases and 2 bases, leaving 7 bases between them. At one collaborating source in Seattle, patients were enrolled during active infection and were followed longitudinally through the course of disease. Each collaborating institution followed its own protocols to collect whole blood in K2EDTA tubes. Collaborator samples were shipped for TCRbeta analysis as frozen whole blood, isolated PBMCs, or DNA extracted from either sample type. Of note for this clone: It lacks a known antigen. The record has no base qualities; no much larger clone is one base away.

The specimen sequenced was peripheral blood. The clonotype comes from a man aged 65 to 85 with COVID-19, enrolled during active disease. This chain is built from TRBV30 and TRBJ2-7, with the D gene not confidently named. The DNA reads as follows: TGTGCCTGGAGTACACGCACCTACGAGCAGTACTTC. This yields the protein CAWSTRTYEQYF.